This T cell receptor beta chain was captured in a study of blood T cell repertoires in COVID-19 (dated by TCRdb to 2020 to 2021). General notes on the study: Collaborator samples came from the United States, Italy and Spain and covered acute and convalescent phases of COVID-19. Nearly every sample came with metadata listing a de-identified subject ID, COVID-19 status, age in years and sex. Subjects who had been exposed to COVID-19, were actively infected with it, or had recovered from it provided the deeply sampled blood TCRbeta repertoires that made up the dataset. Samples came from the ongoing ImmuneRACE study (first 160 participants) plus 1,254 subjects from 6 global collaborators. The prospective study material was composed of cDNA or gDNA derived from T cells, B-cell-depleted T cells, or PBMCs. A freely available public database, intended as a resource for researchers studying the immune response to SARS-CoV-2, is where the repertoires were released. Where available, HLA class I and class II types were taken from metadata supplied by the sample provider and were not determined by assay-based typing. Broad study findings and their caveats: The amount of clinical and demographic metadata varied by source and participant and was provided uncurated.

TCRbeta CDR3 regions were amplified from genomic DNA by means of the immunoSEQ Assay, a bias-controlled multiplex PCR. In the original analysis: Nucleated cell counts per sample were estimated from amplification of reference gene primers within the assay. To quantify the absolute abundance of each unique TCRbeta CDR3 rearrangement, sequence reads were collapsed and filtered. For each sample, productive Simpson clonality was calculated as the square root of Simpson's diversity index across productive rearrangements. What TCRdb holds here is the immuneACCESS table cut down to in-frame rearrangements. Part of the clones is not present; checked against another copy, under half of the missing clones reflect an unresolved V gene, and the others are unexplained. V, J and clone size are those of that table, while D and trimming were read from the DNA. This sample lists 70,000 or so clones; over 75% were detected once. The top ten clones comprise 8% to 10% of the sample.

A note on this clone: Its antigen specificity is not known. No clone much larger than this one lies a single base away; base qualities are absent.

Whole blood was collected in K2EDTA tubes by collaborating institutions according to the institutions' own protocols. For TCRbeta analysis, collaborators shipped samples in one of three forms: frozen whole blood, isolated PBMCs, or DNA extracted from either of those sample types. For this chain, trimming is 4 bases at the V end and 8 bases at the J end, and the number of junction bases without a gene match is 9. The CDR3 runs 14 amino acids, cysteine and phenylalanine included. Just CDR3 DNA is preserved here, 42 bases in frame from base 1. From a lookup of the germline V gene, CDR1 and CDR2 are SGHDT and YYEEEE.

Material: peripheral blood. This sequence was found in a human donor in a cohort sampled during active COVID-19. This receptor chain uses TRBV5-6 and TRBJ1-2; TRBD1 fits 9 bases in the junction. The DNA sequence follows: TGTGCCAGCAGCCTTCCACAGGGGGCGGGCGGCTACACCTTC. Its amino acids are CASSLPQGAGGYTF.